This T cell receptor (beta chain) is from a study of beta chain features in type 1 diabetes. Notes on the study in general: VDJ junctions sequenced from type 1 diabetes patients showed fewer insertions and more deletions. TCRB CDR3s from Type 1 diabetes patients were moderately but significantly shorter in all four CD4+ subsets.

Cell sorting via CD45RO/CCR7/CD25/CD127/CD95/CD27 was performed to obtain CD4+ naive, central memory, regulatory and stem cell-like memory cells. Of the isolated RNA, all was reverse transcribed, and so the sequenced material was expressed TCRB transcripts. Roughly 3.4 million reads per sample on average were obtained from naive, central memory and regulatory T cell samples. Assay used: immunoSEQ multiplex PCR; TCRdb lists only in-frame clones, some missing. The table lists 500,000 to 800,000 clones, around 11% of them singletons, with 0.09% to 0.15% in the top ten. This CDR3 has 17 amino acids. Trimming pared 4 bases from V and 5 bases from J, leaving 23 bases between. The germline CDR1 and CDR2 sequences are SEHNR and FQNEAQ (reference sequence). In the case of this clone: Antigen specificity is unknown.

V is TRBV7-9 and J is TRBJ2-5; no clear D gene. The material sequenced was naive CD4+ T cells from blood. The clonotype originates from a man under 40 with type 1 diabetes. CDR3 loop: CASSSRPGLAREETQYF. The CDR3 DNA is TGTGCCAGCAGCTCCCGTCCAGGTCTCGCCCGCGAGGAGACCCAGTACTTC.